This is a list of T cell receptor beta chains from one sample in a study of OX40 agonist ivuxolimab in advanced cancers. The table came from immunoSEQ multiplex PCR; TCRdb's copy has only in-frame clones and leaves some out. The sample carries tens of thousands of clones, around 90% recorded once. Sequenced here: CD4+ or CD8+ T cells sorted from blood, sampled in a trial of the OX40 agonist ivuxolimab. The receptor set was obtained from an adult with an advanced solid tumor such as melanoma, head and neck, liver or kidney cancer. The CDR3 runs from the conserved cysteine through the conserved F or W. D genes are given only for firm matches. A row's size may be missing; if present it is once, few, many or a size class.

size: NA; D: TRBD1; J: TRBJ1-4; V: TRBV6-1; DNA: TGTGCCAGCAGGTCCGGGACAGGTACAAATGAAAAACTGTTTTTT; CDR3: CASRSGTGTNEKLFF
size: NA; D: NA; J: TRBJ2-1; V: TRBV7-8; DNA: TGTGCCAGCAGCCCCTATGCGGGGAACCACAATGAGCAGTTCTTC; CDR3: CASSPYAGNHNEQFF
size: once; D: NA; J: TRBJ2-6; V: TRBV27; DNA: TGTGCCAGCAGTTCTTCAGGTACTGGGGCCAACGTCCTGACTTTC; CDR3: CASSSSGTGANVLTF
size: NA; D: NA; J: TRBJ2-3; V: TRBV6-1; DNA: TGTGCCAGCAGTGAGACCTACAGGGCTGATACGCAGTATTTT; CDR3: CASSETYRADTQYF
size: NA; D: NA; J: TRBJ1-6; V: TRBV6-5; DNA: TGTGCCAGCAGTTACGGACACCCCTATAATTCACCCCTCCACTTT; CDR3: CASSYGHPYNSPLHF
size: few; D: TRBD2; J: TRBJ2-7; V: TRBV6-6; DNA: TGTGCCAGCAAGACCGCGGGAGGGTACGAGCAGTACTTC; CDR3: CASKTAGGYEQYF
size: NA; D: NA; J: TRBJ2-5; V: TRBV30; DNA: TGTGCCTGGAGTGGGCCCGGGGGATCGCAGTACTTC; CDR3: CAWSGPGGSQYF
size: once; D: TRBD2; J: TRBJ2-7; V: TRBV7-2; DNA: TGTGCCAGCAGGCGTCTAGCGGGTGGCGAGCAGTACTTC; CDR3: CASRRLAGGEQYF
size: NA; D: TRBD1; J: TRBJ1-5; V: TRBV18; DNA: TGTGCCAGCTCACCGGAACAGGGGGGGAATCAGCCCCAGCATTTT; CDR3: CASSPEQGGNQPQHF
size: NA; D: NA; J: TRBJ2-3; V: TRBV5-1; DNA: TGCGCCAGCAGCTTGACGACAGCCCGCACAGATACGCAGTATTTT; CDR3: CASSLTTARTDTQYF
size: NA; D: TRBD1; J: TRBJ2-2; V: TRBV11-3; DNA: TGTGCCAGCAGCCAGGGGGACAGGGAGGTGTTTTTT; CDR3: CASSQGDREVFF
size: NA; D: NA; J: TRBJ2-7; V: TRBV5-1; DNA: TGCGCCAGCAGCTTGGTACAGGCCCGGTCCTACGAGCAGTACTTC; CDR3: CASSLVQARSYEQYF